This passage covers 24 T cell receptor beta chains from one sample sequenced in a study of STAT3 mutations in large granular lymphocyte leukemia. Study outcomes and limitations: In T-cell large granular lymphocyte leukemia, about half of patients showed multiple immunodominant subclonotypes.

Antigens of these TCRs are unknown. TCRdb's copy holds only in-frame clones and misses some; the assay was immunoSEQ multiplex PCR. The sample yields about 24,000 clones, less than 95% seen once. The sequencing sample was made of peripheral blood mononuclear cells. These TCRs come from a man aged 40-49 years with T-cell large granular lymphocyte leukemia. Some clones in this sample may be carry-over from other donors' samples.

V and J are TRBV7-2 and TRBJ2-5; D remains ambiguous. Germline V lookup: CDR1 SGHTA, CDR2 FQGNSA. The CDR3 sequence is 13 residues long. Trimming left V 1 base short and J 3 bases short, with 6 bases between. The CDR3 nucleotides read TGTGCCAGCAGCTTAGGAGTAAAAGAGACCCAGTACTTC. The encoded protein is CASSLGVKETQYF. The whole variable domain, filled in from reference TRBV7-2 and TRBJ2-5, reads GAGVSQSPSNKVTEKGKDVELRCDPISGHTALYWYRQSLGQGLEFLIYFQGNSAPDKSGLPSDRFSAERTGGSVSTLTIQRTQQEDSAVYLCASSLGVKETQYFGPGTRLLVL.

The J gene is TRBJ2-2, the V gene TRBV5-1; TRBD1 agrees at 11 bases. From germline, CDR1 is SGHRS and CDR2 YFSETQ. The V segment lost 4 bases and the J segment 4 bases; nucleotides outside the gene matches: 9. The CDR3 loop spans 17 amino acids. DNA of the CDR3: TGCGCCAGCAGCCCATACGGACAGGGGGCAGGCACCGGGGAGCTGTTTTTT. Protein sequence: CASSPYGQGAGTGELFF.

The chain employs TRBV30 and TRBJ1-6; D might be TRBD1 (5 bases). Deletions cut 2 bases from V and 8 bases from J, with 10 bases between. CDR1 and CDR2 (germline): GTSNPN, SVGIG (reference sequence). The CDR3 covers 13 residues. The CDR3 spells CAWSPGPHSPLHF. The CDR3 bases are TGTGCCTGGAGTCCGGGACCCCATTCACCCCTCCACTTT. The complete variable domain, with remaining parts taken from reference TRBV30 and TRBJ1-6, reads SQTIHQWPATLVQPVGSPLSLECTVEGTSNPNLYWYRQAAGRGLQLLFYSVGIGQISSEVPQNLSASRPQDRQFILSSKKLLLSDSGFYLCAWSPGPHSPLHFGNGTRLTVT.

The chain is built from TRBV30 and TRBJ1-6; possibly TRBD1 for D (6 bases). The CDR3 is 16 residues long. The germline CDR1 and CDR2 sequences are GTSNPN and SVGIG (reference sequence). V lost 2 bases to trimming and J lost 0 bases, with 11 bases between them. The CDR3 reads CAWSRRGTSYNSPLHF. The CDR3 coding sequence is TGTGCCTGGAGTAGGAGGGGGACCTCCTATAATTCACCCCTCCACTTT.

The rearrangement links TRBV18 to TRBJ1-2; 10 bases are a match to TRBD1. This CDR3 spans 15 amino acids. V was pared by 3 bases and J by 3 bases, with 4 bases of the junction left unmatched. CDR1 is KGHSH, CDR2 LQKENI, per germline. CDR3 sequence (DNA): TGTGCCAGCTCACCGCCGGGACAGGGGTACTATGGCTACACCTTC. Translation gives CASSPPGQGYYGYTF.

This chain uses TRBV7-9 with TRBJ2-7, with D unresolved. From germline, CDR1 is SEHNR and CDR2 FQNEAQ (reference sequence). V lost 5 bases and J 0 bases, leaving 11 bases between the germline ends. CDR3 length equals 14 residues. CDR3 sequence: CASSLLPSSYEQYF. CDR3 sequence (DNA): TGTGCCAGCAGCCTGCTCCCAAGCTCCTACGAGCAGTACTTC.

This CDR3 is CASSRTGWGETQYF. CDR3 nucleotides: TGTGCCAGTAGTAGGACAGGGTGGGGGGAGACCCAGTACTTC. The gene calls are TRBV19 and TRBJ2-5, with TRBD1 identical over 8 bases. The germline CDR1 and CDR2 sequences are LNHDA and SQIVND (reference sequence). The CDR3 length is 14 residues. Trimming removed 4 bases from V and 5 bases from J; junction bases left unmatched: 6.

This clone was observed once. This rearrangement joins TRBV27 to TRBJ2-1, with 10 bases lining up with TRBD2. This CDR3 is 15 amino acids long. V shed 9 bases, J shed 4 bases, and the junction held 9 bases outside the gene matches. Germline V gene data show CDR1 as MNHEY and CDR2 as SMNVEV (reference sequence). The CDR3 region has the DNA TGTGCCAGTCGTTTCGGTAGCGGGGGGTACAATGAGCAGTTCTTC. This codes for CASRFGSGGYNEQFF.

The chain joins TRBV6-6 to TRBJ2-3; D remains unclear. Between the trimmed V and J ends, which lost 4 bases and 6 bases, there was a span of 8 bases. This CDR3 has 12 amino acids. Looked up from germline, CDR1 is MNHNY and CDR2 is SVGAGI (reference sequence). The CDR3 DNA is TGTGCCAGCAGTTGGGTGCAGGATACGCAGTATTTT. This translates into CASSWVQDTQYF.

The CDR3 nucleotides read TGCGCCAGCAGGCTCGGACAGGGAGCGAACACTGAAGCTTTCTTT. This gives the protein CASRLGQGANTEAFF. This chain joins TRBV4-1 and TRBJ1-1; 8 bases line up with TRBD1. This CDR3 spans 15 amino acids. J gave up 1 base and V 6 bases, and 7 bases lay outside the gene matches. Germline CDR1 is MGHRA and CDR2 is YSYEKL.

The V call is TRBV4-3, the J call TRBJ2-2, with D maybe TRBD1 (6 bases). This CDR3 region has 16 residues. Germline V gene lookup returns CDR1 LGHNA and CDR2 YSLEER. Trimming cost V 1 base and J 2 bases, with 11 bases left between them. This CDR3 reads CASSQGDKLNTGELFF. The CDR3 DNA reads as TGCGCCAGCAGCCAAGGGGACAAATTAAACACCGGGGAGCTGTTTTTT.

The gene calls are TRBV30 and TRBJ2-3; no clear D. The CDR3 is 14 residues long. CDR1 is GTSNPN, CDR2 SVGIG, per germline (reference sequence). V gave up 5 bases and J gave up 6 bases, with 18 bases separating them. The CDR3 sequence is CAWAGQLAADTQYF. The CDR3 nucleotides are TGTGCCTGGGCCGGCCAGCTGGCGGCTGATACGCAGTATTTT.

CDR3 DNA sequence: TGTGCCAGCAGCCCTGGGGGGGTGAGGACCGGGGAGCTGTTTTTT. Residues: CASSPGGVRTGELFF. The gene calls are TRBV7-2 and TRBJ2-2; 7 nucleotides agree with TRBD2. Looked up from germline, CDR1 is SGHTA and CDR2 is FQGNSA. The CDR3 has 15 residues. Trimming took 5 bases from V and 5 from J; bases not matched to a gene: 8.

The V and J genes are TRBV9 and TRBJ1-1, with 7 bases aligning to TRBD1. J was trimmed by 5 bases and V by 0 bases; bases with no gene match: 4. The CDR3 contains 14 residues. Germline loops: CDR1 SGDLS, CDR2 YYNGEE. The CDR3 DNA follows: TGTGCCAGCAGCGTAGGTTGGGGACAGACTGAAGCTTTCTTT. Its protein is CASSVGWGQTEAFF.

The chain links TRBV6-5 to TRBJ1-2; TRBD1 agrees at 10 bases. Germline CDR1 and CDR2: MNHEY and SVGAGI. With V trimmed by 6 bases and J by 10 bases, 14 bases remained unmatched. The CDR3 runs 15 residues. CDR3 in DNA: TGTGCCAGCAGGGCCTGGACAGGGGGGAAGGGTTCCTACACCTTC. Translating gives CASRAWTGGKGSYTF.

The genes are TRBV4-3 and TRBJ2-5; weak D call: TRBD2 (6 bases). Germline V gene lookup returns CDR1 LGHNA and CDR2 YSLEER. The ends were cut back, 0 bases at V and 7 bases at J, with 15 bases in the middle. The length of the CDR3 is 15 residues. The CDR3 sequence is CASSQEVRGRGTQYF. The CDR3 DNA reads TGCGCCAGCAGCCAAGAAGTGCGGGGTAGGGGGACCCAGTACTTC.

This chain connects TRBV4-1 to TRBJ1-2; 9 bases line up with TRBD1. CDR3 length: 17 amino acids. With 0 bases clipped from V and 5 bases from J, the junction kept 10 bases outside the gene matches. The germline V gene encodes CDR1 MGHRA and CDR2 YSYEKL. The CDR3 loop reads CASSQEKDRDRVYGYTF. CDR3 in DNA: TGCGCCAGCAGCCAAGAAAAGGACCGGGACAGGGTATATGGCTACACCTTC.

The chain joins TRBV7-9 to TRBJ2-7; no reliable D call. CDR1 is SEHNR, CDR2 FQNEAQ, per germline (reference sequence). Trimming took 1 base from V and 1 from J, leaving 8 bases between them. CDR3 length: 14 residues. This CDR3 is CASSLVASSYEQYF. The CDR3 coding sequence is TGTGCCAGCAGCTTAGTAGCCTCATCCTACGAGCAGTACTTC.

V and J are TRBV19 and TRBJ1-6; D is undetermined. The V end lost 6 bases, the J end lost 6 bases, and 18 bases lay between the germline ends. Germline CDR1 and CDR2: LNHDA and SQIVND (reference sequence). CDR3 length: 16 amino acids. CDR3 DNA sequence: TGTGCCAGTAGCCCCCGGCGGCCAGAGGTTAATTCACCCCTCCACTTT. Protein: CASSPRRPEVNSPLHF.

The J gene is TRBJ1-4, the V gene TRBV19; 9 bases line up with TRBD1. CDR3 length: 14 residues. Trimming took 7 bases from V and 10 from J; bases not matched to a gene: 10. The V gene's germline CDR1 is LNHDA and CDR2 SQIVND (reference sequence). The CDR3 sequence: CASNPGQGNGKLFF. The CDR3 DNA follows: TGTGCCAGTAATCCGGGACAGGGAAACGGAAAACTGTTTTTT.

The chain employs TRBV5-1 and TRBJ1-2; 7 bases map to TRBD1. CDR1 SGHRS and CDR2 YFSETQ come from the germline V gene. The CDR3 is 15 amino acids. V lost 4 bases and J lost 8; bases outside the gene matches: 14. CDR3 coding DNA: TGCGCCAGCAGCCCACAGACAGGGCCCCCCGGAGGCTACACCTTC. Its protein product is CASSPQTGPPGGYTF.

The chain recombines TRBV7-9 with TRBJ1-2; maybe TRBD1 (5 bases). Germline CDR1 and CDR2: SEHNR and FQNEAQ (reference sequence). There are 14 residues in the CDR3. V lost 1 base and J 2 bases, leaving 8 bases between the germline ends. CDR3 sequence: CASSLETGNYGYTF. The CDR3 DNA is TGTGCCAGCAGCTTAGAAACAGGAAACTATGGCTACACCTTC.

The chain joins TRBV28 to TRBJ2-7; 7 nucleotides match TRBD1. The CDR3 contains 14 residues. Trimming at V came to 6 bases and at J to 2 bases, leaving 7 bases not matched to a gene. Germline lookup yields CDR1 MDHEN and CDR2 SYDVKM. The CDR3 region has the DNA TGTGCCAGCAGCCTATACAGGGGACCCTACGAGCAGTACTTC. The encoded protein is CASSLYRGPYEQYF.

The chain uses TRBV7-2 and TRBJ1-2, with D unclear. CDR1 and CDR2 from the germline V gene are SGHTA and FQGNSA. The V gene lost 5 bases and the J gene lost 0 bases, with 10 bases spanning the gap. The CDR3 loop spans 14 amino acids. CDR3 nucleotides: TGTGCCAGCAGCCGAACAGAAGCTAACTATGGCTACACCTTC. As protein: CASSRTEANYGYTF.